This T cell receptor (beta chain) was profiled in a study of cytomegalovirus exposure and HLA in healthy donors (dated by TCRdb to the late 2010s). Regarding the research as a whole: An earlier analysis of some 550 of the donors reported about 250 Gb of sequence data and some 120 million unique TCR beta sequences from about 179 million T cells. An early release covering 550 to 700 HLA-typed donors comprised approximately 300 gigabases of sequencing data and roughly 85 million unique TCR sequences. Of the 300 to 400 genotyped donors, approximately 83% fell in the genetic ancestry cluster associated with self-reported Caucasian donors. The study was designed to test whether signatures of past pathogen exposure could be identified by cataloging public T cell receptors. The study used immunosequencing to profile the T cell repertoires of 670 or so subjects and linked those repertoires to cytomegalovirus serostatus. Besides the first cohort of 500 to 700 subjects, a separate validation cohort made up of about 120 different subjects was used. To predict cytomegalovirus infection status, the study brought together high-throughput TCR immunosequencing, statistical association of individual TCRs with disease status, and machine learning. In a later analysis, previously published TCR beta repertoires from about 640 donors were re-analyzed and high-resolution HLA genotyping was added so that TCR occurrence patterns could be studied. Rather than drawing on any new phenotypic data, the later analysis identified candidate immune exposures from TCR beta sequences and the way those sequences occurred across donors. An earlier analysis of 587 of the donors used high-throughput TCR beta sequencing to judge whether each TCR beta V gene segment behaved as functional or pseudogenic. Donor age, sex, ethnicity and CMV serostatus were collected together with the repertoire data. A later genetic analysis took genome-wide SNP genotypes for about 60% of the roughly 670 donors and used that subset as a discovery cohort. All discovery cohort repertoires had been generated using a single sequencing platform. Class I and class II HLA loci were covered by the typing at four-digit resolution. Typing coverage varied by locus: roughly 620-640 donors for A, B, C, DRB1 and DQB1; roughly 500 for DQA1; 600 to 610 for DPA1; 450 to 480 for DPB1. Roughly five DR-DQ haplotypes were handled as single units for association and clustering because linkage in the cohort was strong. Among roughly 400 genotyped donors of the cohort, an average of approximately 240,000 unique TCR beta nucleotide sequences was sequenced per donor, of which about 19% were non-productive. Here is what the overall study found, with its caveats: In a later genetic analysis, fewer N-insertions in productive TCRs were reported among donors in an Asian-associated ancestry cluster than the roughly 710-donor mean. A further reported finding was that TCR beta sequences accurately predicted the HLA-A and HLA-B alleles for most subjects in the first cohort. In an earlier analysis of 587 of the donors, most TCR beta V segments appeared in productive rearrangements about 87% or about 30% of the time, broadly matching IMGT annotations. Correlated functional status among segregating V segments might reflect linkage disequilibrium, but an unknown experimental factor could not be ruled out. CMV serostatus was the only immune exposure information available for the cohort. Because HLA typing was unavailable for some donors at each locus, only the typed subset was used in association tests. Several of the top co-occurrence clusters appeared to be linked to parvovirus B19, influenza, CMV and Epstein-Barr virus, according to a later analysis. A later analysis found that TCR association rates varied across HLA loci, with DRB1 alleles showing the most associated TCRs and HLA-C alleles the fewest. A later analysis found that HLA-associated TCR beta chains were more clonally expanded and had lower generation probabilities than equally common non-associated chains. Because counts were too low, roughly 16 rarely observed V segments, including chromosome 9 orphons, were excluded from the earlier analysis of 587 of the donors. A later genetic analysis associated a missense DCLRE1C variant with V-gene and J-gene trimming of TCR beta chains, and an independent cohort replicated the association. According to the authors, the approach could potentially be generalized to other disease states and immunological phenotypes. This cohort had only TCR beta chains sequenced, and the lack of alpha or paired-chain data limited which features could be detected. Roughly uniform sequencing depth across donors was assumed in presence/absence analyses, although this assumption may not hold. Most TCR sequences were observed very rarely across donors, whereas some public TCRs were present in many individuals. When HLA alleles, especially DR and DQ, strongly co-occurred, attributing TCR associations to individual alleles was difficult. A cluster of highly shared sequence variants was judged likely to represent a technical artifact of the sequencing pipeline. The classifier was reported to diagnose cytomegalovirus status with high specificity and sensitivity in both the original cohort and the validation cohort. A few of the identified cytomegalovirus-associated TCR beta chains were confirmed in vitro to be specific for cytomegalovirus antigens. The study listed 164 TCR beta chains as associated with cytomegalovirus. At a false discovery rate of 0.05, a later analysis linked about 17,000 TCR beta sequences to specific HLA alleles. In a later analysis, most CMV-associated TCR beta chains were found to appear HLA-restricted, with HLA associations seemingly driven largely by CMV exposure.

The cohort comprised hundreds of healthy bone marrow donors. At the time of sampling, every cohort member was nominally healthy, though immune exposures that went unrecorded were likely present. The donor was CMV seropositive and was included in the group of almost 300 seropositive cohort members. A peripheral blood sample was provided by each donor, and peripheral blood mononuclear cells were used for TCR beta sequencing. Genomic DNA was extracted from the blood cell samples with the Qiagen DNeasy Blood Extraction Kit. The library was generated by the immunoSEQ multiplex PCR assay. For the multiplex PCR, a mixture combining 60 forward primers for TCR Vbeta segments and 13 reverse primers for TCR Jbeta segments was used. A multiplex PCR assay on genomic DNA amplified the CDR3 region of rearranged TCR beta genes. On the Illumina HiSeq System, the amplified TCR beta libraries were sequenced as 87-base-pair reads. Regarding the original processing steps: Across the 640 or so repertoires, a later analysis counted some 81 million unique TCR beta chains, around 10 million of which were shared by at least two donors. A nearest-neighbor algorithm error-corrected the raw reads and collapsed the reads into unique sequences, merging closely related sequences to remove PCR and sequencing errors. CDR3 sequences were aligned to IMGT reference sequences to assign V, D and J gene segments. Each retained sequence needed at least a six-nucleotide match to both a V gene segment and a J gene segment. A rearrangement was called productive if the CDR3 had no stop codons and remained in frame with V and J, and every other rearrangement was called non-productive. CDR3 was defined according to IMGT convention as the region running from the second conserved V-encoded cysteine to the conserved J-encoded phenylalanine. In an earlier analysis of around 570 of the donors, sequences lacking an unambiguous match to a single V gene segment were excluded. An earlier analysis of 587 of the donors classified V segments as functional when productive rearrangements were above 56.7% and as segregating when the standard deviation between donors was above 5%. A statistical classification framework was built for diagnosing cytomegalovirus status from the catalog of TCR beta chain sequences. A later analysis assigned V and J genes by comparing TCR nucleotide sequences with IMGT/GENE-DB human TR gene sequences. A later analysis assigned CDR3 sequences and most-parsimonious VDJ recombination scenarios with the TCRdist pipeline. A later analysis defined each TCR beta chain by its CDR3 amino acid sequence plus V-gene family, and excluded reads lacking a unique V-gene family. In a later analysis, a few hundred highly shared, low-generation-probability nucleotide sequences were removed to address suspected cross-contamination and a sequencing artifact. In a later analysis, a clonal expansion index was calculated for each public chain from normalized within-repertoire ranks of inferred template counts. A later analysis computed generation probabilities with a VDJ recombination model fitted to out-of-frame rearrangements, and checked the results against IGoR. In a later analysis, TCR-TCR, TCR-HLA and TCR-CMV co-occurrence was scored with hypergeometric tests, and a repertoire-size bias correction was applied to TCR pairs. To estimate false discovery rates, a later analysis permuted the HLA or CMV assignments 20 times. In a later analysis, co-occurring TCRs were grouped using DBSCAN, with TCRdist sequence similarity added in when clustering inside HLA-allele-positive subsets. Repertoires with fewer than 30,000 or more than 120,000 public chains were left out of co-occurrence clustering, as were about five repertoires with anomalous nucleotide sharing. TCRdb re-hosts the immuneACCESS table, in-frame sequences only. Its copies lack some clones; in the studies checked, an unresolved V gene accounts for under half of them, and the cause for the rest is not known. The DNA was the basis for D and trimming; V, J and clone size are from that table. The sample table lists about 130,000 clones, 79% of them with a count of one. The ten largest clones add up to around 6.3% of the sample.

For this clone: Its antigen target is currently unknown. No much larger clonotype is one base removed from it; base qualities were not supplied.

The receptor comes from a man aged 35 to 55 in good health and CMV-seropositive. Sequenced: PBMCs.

The CDR3 corresponds to CASSLWASGSRETQYF. The DNA sequence is given as TGTGCCAGCAGTTTATGGGCTAGCGGGAGTAGGGAGACCCAGTACTTC. The chain was built from TRBV28 and TRBJ2-5, with 10 middle bases fitting TRBD2. Germline trimming amounts to 0 bases on V and 5 bases on J, with 6 as the count of junction bases outside the gene matches. CDR1 is given as MDHEN and CDR2 as SYDVKM, both from the germline V gene. Reading from cysteine to phenylalanine, the CDR3 counts 16 amino acids. Of the read, only the CDR3 DNA is kept; its 48 bases are in frame from base 1.